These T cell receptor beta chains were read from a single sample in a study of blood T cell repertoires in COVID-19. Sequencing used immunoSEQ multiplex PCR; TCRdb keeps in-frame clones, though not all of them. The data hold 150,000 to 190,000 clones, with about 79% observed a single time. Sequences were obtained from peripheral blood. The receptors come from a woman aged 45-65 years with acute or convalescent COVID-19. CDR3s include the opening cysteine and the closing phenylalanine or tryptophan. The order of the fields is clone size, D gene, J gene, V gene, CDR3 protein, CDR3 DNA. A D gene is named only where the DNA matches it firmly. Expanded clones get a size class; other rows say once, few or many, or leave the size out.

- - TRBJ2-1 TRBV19 CASSMGLAAYNEQFF TGTGCCAGTAGTATGGGGTTAGCGGCCTACAATGAGCAGTTCTTC
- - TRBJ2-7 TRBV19 CASPRYRDPYEQYF TGTGCCAGTCCACGGTACAGGGATCCCTACGAGCAGTACTTC
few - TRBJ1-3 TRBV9 CASTTGNSGNTIYF TGTGCCAGCACAACAGGGAACTCTGGAAACACCATATATTTT
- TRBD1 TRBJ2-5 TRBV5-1 CASSLGQVLQETQYF TGCGCCAGCAGCCTAGGACAGGTATTACAAGAGACCCAGTACTTC
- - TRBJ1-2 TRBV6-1 CASSEATFGYTF TGTGCCAGCAGTGAAGCGACATTCGGCTACACCTTC
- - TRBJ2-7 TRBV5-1 CASSLRQGTYEQYF TGCGCCAGCAGCTTGCGGCAGGGAACCTACGAGCAGTACTTC
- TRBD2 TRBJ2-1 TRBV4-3 CASSQGNPAGNYNEQFF TGCGCCAGCAGCCAAGGTAATCCAGCGGGGAACTACAATGAGCAGTTCTTC
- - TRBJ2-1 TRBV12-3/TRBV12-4 CASRGLSGREQFF TGTGCCAGCAGGGGCCTCTCAGGGCGGGAGCAGTTCTTC
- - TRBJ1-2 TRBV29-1 CSAAGGIDYGYTF TGCAGTGCGGCGGGGGGCATTGACTATGGCTACACCTTC
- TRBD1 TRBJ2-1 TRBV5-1 CASTRDSYNEQFF TGCGCCAGCACTAGGGACAGCTACAATGAGCAGTTCTTC